This TCR beta chain was found in a study of T cell changes during pregnancy in multiple sclerosis. Germline values: CDR1 SGHRS, CDR2 YFSETQ. The CDR3 is 15 amino acids. V was clipped by 4 bases and J by 9 bases; unmatched bases: 8. Sequenced by immunoSEQ multiplex PCR; TCRdb stores in-frame clones only, minus some. This repertoire shows 50,000 to 70,000 clones, roughly 91% found once; its top ten account for under 2.5%. J is TRBJ2-3 and V is TRBV5-1; TRBD2 matches 13 bases. The sequencing used peripheral blood, collected in the third trimester of pregnancy. The sequence was obtained from a female donor in good health, enrolled as a control in a pregnancy study. The chain's CDR3 is CASSPGLAGSRTQYF. The DNA of the CDR3 is TGCGCCAGCAGCCCGGGACTAGCGGGGTCAAGGACGCAGTATTTT. Full variable domain (outside the CDR3, taken from reference TRBV5-1 and TRBJ2-3): KAGVTQTPRYLIKTRGQQVTLSCSPISGHRSVSWYQQTPGQGLQFLFEYFSETQRNKGNFPGRFSGRQFSNSRSEMNVSTLELGDSALYLCASSPGLAGSRTQYFGPGTRLTVL.